The clone carrying this T cell receptor beta chain was observed many times. Through a sample-barcoded 5' primer and a J-beta primer mix, a second PCR was run for about 6 to 11 cycles. Each TCR beta cDNA got a 12-nucleotide random molecular identifier. TCRdb fed the 5' RACE reads into MiXCR, producing one record per CDR3 protein. The sample carries 540,000 or so distinct CDR3 sequences, less than 60% recorded once. Total RNA, at least 5.5 micrograms per sample, came from PBMCs. The sample originates from a study of blood T cells in healthy people across ages. In the study overall: About one barcoded beta molecule per two T cells was captured by template switching.

Germline V CDR1 and CDR2: SQVTM, ANQGSEA. J was trimmed by 4 bases and V by 6 bases; bases with no gene match: 6. The CDR3 runs 14 residues. The chain links TRBV29-1 to TRBJ2-3; 11 positions match TRBD2. The receptor was derived from a man older than 75 in good health. Sequencing input: blood. Written as DNA, the CDR3 is TGCAGCGTCTCCCTAGCGGGAGGCCCAGATACGCAGTATTTT. Translated, it gives CSVSLAGGPDTQYF.